This T cell receptor (beta chain) was sequenced in a study of blood T cell repertoires in COVID-19. Study in general: The study drew acute and convalescent COVID-19 samples from the United States, Italy and Spain.

CDR3 size: 15 residues. The J segment lost 6 bases and the V segment lost 1 base, leaving 3 bases of the junction unmatched. The germline gives CDR1 SGHNT, CDR2 YYREEE (reference sequence). As processed by the authors: Nucleated cell number was recorded as an estimate derived from reference gene primer amplification. The data were produced by immunoSEQ multiplex PCR, yet TCRdb's version contains in-frame clones alone and is incomplete. For V, J and clone size, that table is used; D and trimming come from the DNA. This table has some 50,000 clones, roughly 84% appearing once. Sequencing input: peripheral blood. The receptor comes from a human donor in a cohort sampled during active COVID-19. J is TRBJ1-4 and V is TRBV5-4; 10 nucleotides line up with TRBD1. This CDR3 reads CASSLQGTGDEKLFF. CDR3 nucleotides: TGTGCCAGCAGCTTGCAGGGGACAGGGGATGAAAAACTGTTTTTT. The whole variable domain, remainder taken from reference TRBV5-4 and TRBJ1-4, is ETGVTQSPTHLIKTRGQQVTLRCSSQSGHNTVSWYQQALGQGPQFIFQYYREEENGRGNFPPRFSGLQFPNYSSELNVNALELDDSALYLCASSLQGTGDEKLFFGSGTQLSVL.